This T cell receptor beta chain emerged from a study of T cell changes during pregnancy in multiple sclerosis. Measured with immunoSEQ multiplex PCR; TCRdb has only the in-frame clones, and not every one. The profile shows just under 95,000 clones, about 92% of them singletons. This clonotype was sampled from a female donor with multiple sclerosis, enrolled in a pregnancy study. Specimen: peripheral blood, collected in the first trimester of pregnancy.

The CDR3 here is CASSSAGGGQEKLFF. The CDR3 region has the DNA TGTGCCAGCAGCTCCGCCGGAGGGGGACAGGAAAAACTGTTTTTT. The rearrangement uses TRBV28 and TRBJ1-4; 7 bases are a match to TRBD1. V shed 6 bases and J 8 bases; nucleotides not matched to a gene: 12. Germline V gene sequence: CDR1 MDHEN, CDR2 SYDVKM. The CDR3 runs 15 residues.